These T cell receptor beta chains were read from a single sample in a study of response to subunit inactivated influenza vaccine. One entry per CDR3 protein results from TCRdb running MiXCR on the RT-PCR reads. The profile covers about 540,000 distinct CDR3 sequences, with less than 25% appearing a single time and 2.5% to 3.5% taken by the ten largest. These same data were also listed under a study on T cells expressing NK-cell markers.

This specimen was CD4+ T cells sorted from PBMCs, taken 11 to 12 days after vaccination. The source is a man aged 50 to 59 who received an inactivated influenza vaccine. Both conserved end residues are part of each CDR3. The order of the fields is V gene, J gene, CDR3 protein.

>TRBV2|TRBJ1-5
CASSEIGQRGPQHF
>TRBV7-9|TRBJ2-2
CASSLGLRETGELFF
>TRBV6-2/TRBV6-3|TRBJ2-3
CASSYPTAGANTDTQYF
>TRBV11-2|TRBJ2-7
CASSARTGSYEQYF
>TRBV7-2|TRBJ2-3
CASSLGLAVTDTQYF
>TRBV4-1|TRBJ1-1
CASSQGLWGDRTEAFF
>TRBV7-2|TRBJ2-2
CASSSATAANTGELFF
>TRBV6-1|TRBJ1-2
CASSEQSQGGSYGYTF
>TRBV7-2|TRBJ2-1
CASSFRDSLYNEQFF
>TRBV25-1|TRBJ2-3
CASSVEGFTDTQYF
>TRBV7-2|TRBJ2-1
CASTGDVSYNEQFF
>TRBV15|TRBJ2-5
CATSRGLQETQYF
>TRBV28|TRBJ1-2
CASFQYGYTF
>TRBV20-1|TRBJ2-1
CSAFSGWARNEQFF
>TRBV28|TRBJ2-7
CASTSVGERIGEQYF
>TRBV5-6|TRBJ1-5
CASSLSGTELGQPQHF
>TRBV11-3|TRBJ2-5
CASSSGGPIGQETQYF
>TRBV11-2|TRBJ2-2
CASRLGTSGPNTGELFF
>TRBV4-3|TRBJ1-6
CASSQGQFNSPLHF
>TRBV12-3/TRBV12-4|TRBJ2-2
CASRTGTTSTGELFF
>TRBV12-3/TRBV12-4|TRBJ2-1
CASSLGTVYNEQFF
>TRBV19|TRBJ2-5
CASSTSSLAGGPVETQYF
>TRBV4-3|TRBJ2-1
CASSQGQGINEQFF
>TRBV20-1|TRBJ1-5
CSARVGGSQPQHF
>TRBV20-1|TRBJ2-1
CSARSQGWENNEQFF
>TRBV5-1|TRBJ1-1
CASSLDVQGGGTEAFF
>TRBV7-2|TRBJ1-1
CASRPRSTLNTEAFF
>TRBV3-1|TRBJ1-2
CAGNGYTF
>TRBV12-3/TRBV12-4|TRBJ2-7
CASSWGTGKTYEQYF
>TRBV7-2|TRBJ2-3
CASSLGLADTQYF